A selection of T cell receptor beta chains follows, all from one sample in a study of cytomegalovirus exposure and HLA in healthy donors. TCRdb's copy holds only in-frame clones and misses some; the assay was immunoSEQ multiplex PCR. The sample carries roughly 150,000 clones, just under 80% recorded once. The sample comprised PBMCs. Every receptor here comes from a man between 25 and 39 years old in good health and CMV-seronegative. The CDR3 runs from the conserved cysteine through the conserved F or W. D genes are given only for firm matches. Rows give clone size only sometimes, using once, few, many, or a class for an expanded clone.

cdr3_aa | cdr3_nt | v_call | clone_size | j_call | d_call
CASRRDSNSYEQYF | TGTGCCAGTAGGAGGGACAGCAACTCCTACGAGCAGTACTTC | TRBV19 | NA | TRBJ2-7 | TRBD1
CASSLQGTGYNSPLHF | TGTGCCAGCAGCTTACAGGGGACGGGGTATAATTCACCCCTCCACTTT | TRBV7-6 | once | TRBJ1-6 | NA
CASSLLGQPNYGYTF | TGTGCCAGCAGCTTGCTGGGACAGCCTAACTATGGCTACACCTTC | TRBV5-4 | NA | TRBJ1-2 | TRBD1
CASSEYSLVDTQYF | TGTGCCAGCAGTGAATATTCCCTAGTCGATACGCAGTATTTT | TRBV25-1 | few | TRBJ2-3 | NA
CASSLVGNLAKNIQYF | TGTGCCAGCAGCTTAGTCGGGAACTTAGCCAAAAACATTCAGTACTTC | TRBV7-2 | NA | TRBJ2-4 | NA
CSVRDSNSNQPQHF | TGCAGCGTCCGGGACTCCAATAGCAATCAGCCCCAGCATTTT | TRBV29-1 | NA | TRBJ1-5 | NA
CASSSGTSGSANEQFF | TGTGCCAGCAGCTCCGGGACTAGCGGGAGTGCCAATGAGCAGTTCTTC | TRBV5-4 | NA | TRBJ2-1 | TRBD2
CASSLAFQGLEGYTF | TGTGCCAGCAGCTTAGCTTTCCAGGGATTGGAGGGCTACACCTTC | TRBV7-2 | once | TRBJ1-2 | NA
CASSQDLQGGTIYF | TGCGCCAGCAGCCAAGATCTACAGGGGGGCACCATATATTTT | TRBV4-3 | NA | TRBJ1-3 | TRBD1
CASGETPAYEQYF | TGTGCCAGCGGAGAAACACCCGCCTACGAGCAGTACTTC | TRBV7-2 | NA | TRBJ2-7 | NA
CAWSSTGTPDYEQYF | TGTGCCTGGAGTTCCACCGGGACACCTGACTACGAGCAGTACTTC | TRBV30 | NA | TRBJ2-7 | NA
CATSRDGRADNEQFF | TGTGCCACCAGCAGAGATGGGAGGGCCGACAATGAGCAGTTCTTC | TRBV15 | NA | TRBJ2-1 | TRBD2
CASSDSGGAPDTQYF | TGTGCCAGCAGTGACAGCGGGGGGGCCCCAGATACGCAGTATTTT | TRBV6-4 | NA | TRBJ2-3 | TRBD2
CASSDRGPNSPLHF | TGTGCCAGCAGCGACAGGGGTCCAAATTCACCCCTCCACTTT | TRBV6-4 | NA | TRBJ1-6 | TRBD1
CASSYGRNTEAFF | TGCGCCAGCAGCTACGGGAGGAACACTGAAGCTTTCTTT | TRBV5-1 | NA | TRBJ1-1 | NA
CASSNQGIAGELFF | TGTGCCAGCAGCAACCAGGGAATCGCCGGGGAGCTGTTTTTT | TRBV5-4 | NA | TRBJ2-2 | NA
CASKSAGGLAGGNEQFF | TGTGCCAGCAAAAGTGCCGGAGGACTAGCGGGAGGTAATGAGCAGTTCTTC | TRBV25-1 | NA | TRBJ2-1 | TRBD2
CASSDGGRGTEAFF | TGCGCCAGCAGTGACGGCGGACGGGGGACTGAAGCTTTCTTT | TRBV10-1 | once | TRBJ1-1 | NA
CASSLVRDWSSGNTIYF | TGTGCCAGCTCACTAGTAAGGGACTGGAGCTCTGGAAACACCATATATTTT | TRBV18 | NA | TRBJ1-3 | NA
CATSRDLRTQYF | TGTGCCACCAGCAGAGATCTCCGGACCCAGTACTTC | TRBV15 | NA | TRBJ2-5 | NA
CASSLYRGLYEQYF | TGTGCCAGCAGTTTGTACAGGGGGCTCTACGAGCAGTACTTC | TRBV28 | NA | TRBJ2-7 | TRBD1
CASSALQGYTEAFF | TGTGCCAGCAGCGCTTTACAGGGCTACACTGAAGCTTTCTTT | TRBV2 | NA | TRBJ1-1 | NA
CASSETSGQETQYF | TGTGCCAGCAGTGAAACTAGCGGACAAGAGACCCAGTACTTC | TRBV2 | few | TRBJ2-5 | TRBD2
CASSRGETGGEQYF | TGCGCCAGCAGCCGAGGGGAGACAGGGGGCGAGCAGTACTTC | TRBV4-3 | NA | TRBJ2-7 | TRBD1
CASSLPGSSYEQYF | TGTGCCAGCAGCTTACCGGGGAGCTCCTACGAGCAGTACTTC | TRBV11-1 | NA | TRBJ2-7 | NA
CASSESVRENEQFF | TGCGCCAGCAGTGAGTCGGTCAGGGAAAATGAGCAGTTCTTC | TRBV10-1 | NA | TRBJ2-1 | NA
CASSYSGVYNEQFF | TGTGCCAGCAGTTATAGCGGGGTTTACAATGAGCAGTTCTTC | TRBV13 | NA | TRBJ2-1 | TRBD2
CAWNTRESSYNEQFF | TGTGCCTGGAATACACGGGAGAGCTCCTACAATGAGCAGTTCTTC | TRBV30 | NA | TRBJ2-1 | NA
CASSLRQVSYEQYF | TGTGCCAGCAGTCTCCGACAGGTTTCATACGAGCAGTACTTC | TRBV6-5 | NA | TRBJ2-7 | NA
CASSPTRGVSSGANVLTF | TGTGCCAGCTCACCGACTAGGGGTGTCAGCTCTGGGGCCAACGTCCTGACTTTC | TRBV18 | NA | TRBJ2-6 | NA
CASKRGFNSPLHF | TGTGCCTCAAAAAGGGGCTTTAATTCACCCCTCCACTTT | TRBV30 | few | TRBJ1-6 | NA